The source of this T cell receptor (beta chain) is a study of T cells in women clearing cervical HPV infection. The study, taken as a whole, reports: Controls had more TRBV6-7 (0.16%) than cases (roughly 0.11%).

The CDR3 spans 13 residues. CDR1 and CDR2 from the germline V gene are SGHNT and YYREEE (reference sequence). V trimming: 6 bases; J trimming: 3 bases; junction bases outside the gene matches: 6. Clones were read by immunoSEQ multiplex PCR, and TCRdb kept only the in-frame ones, dropping some. Its table lists tens of thousands of clones. In regard to this clone: As yet, its antigen is unknown. The CDR3 is cut off 3 residues early in the read; its end comes from the germline J gene.

The chain joins TRBV5-4 to TRBJ2-7; 7 bases map to TRBD1. The clonotype originates from a woman aged 18-70 years with a cervical HPV16 infection that either progressed to CIN3+ or cleared (not recorded which). Sequenced: blood buffy coat. CDR3 protein: CASKIQGYYEQYF. Partial CDR3 DNA: TGTGCCAGCAAAATACAGGGGTACTACGAG.